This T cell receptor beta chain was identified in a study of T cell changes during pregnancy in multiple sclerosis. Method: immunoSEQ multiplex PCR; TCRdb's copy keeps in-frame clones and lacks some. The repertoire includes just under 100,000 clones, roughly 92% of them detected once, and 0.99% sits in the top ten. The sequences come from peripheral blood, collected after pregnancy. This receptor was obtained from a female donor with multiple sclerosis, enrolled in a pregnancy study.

Here the CDR3 DNA reads TGTGCTAGTGCCCCCACCTCTGCACGGAGGGGACAGCCAAATCAGCCCCAGCATTTT. The encoded protein is CASAPTSARRGQPNQPQHF. The V call is TRBV12-5, the J call TRBJ1-5; 7 positions agree with TRBD1. This CDR3 contains 19 residues. Losses at the gene ends were 7 bases for V and 4 bases for J; bases not matched to a gene: 22. Germline CDR1 is LGHNT and CDR2 is FRNRAP.